One and the same sample provided the 4 T cell receptor beta chains below, sequenced in a study of T cell repertoires in cytomegalovirus infection. TCRdb re-derived calls from the reads in MiXCR, one entry per CDR3 protein. This sample carries over 100,000 distinct CDR3 sequences, approximately 17% of them seen once, and the ten largest clones take around 8.2%. Sequenced material: PBMCs. Every receptor here comes from a human donor in good health (CMV status not recorded). Some clones in this sample may be carry-over from other donors' samples.

This clonotype was counted at least ten times. The V call is TRBV6-1, the J call TRBJ1-1; no definite D call. V was cut by 7 bases and J by 6 bases, with 15 bases left in between. Germline V gene data show CDR1 as MNHNS and CDR2 as SASEGT. This CDR3 comprises 13 residues. CDR3 DNA sequence: TGTGCCAGCACCATGGAGTTCGTGGCTGAAGCTTTCTTT. As protein: CASTMEFVAEAFF.

This clonotype was observed a few times. The V call is TRBV7-8, the J call TRBJ2-1; TRBD2 matches at 8 bases. Germline CDR1 SGHVS, CDR2 FQNEAQ. With V trimmed by 1 base and J by 7 bases, 18 bases remained unmatched. CDR3 length equals 19 residues. DNA of the CDR3: TGTGCCAGCAGCTTAGACCCGCCCGGGCGGGCGGGGGGACGGAATGAGCAGTTCTTC. It codes for CASSLDPPGRAGGRNEQFF.

This clonotype was seen a few times. V is TRBV20-1 and J is TRBJ2-1; TRBD2 agrees at 7 bases. The CDR3 is 13 residues long. With V trimmed by 3 bases and J by 8 bases, 7 bases remained unmatched. CDR1 is DFQATT and CDR2 is SNEGSKA in the germline V gene (reference sequence). CDR3 bases: TGCAGTGCTAGGCCAGCGGGGAGGGATGAGCAGTTCTTC. Encoded protein: CSARPAGRDEQFF.

This clonotype was detected many times. The chain employs TRBV12-3 or TRBV12-4 and TRBJ1-1; TRBD1 matches 7 bases. V dropped 11 bases and J dropped 0; count of bases not matched to a gene: 3. There are 12 residues in the CDR3. Here the CDR3 reads CARQGVNTEAFF. The CDR3 region has the DNA TGTGCCCGCCAGGGGGTGAACACTGAAGCTTTCTTT.